A single sample is the source of the 31 T cell receptor beta chains below, sequenced in a study of beta chain features in type 1 diabetes. Study conclusions and caveats: TCRB CDR3 length was moderately but significantly reduced in all four CD4+ subsets of Type 1 diabetes patients.

Expressed TCRB transcripts were sequenced, since all the RNA that had been isolated was reverse transcribed. Profiled with immunoSEQ multiplex PCR; TCRdb holds only in-frame clones, not every one. The table lists 150,000 to 200,000 clones, approximately 62% of them singletons. No antigen has been assigned to these receptors. Material: naive CD4+ T cells from blood. Receptors originate from a man in his thirties or forties with type 1 diabetes.

This clone was counted a few times. This chain connects TRBV30 to TRBJ1-5; no firm D call. This CDR3 spans 13 amino acids. Per the germline V gene, CDR1 is GTSNPN and CDR2 is SVGIG (reference sequence). V dropped 4 bases and J dropped 2 bases, with 9 bases sitting between them. CDR3 amino acids: CAWNPSGNQPQHF. CDR3 bases: TGTGCCTGGAACCCCTCGGGCAATCAGCCCCAGCATTTT.

The chain recombines TRBV5-1 with TRBJ2-7; D uncertain. The CDR3 runs to 15 residues. Germline lookup yields CDR1 SGHRS and CDR2 YFSETQ. Trimming cost V 4 bases and J 6 bases, with 20 bases left between them. CDR3: CASSPALGPLFEQYF. The CDR3 DNA sequence: TGCGCCAGCAGCCCGGCCCTTGGTCCGCTCTTCGAGCAGTACTTC.

The chain combines TRBV4-3 with TRBJ1-1; 11 bases map to TRBD1. This CDR3 spans 14 amino acids. Germline CDR1 LGHNA, CDR2 YSLEER. J gave up 6 bases and V 4 bases, and 4 bases lay outside the gene matches. The CDR3 coding sequence is TGCGCCAGCAGCCCAGGACAGGGGGCCGCTGAAGCTTTCTTT. It codes for CASSPGQGAAEAFF.

The chain employs TRBV25-1 and TRBJ1-1; 9 nucleotides agree with TRBD1. This CDR3 contains 14 residues. Germline CDR1 and CDR2: MGHDK and SYGVNS. The ends lost 5 bases at V and 4 bases at J; junction bases unmatched: 5. The CDR3 protein is CASSRTGDRTEAFF. CDR3 DNA sequence: TGTGCCAGCAGTAGGACAGGGGATCGCACTGAAGCTTTCTTT.

This clone occurred a few times. Other nucleotide sequences in the sample specify the same CDR3. The chain links TRBV10-3 to TRBJ2-5; D assignment may be TRBD1 or TRBD2 (5 bases each). Between the trimmed V and J ends, which lost 6 bases and 1 base, there was a span of 9 bases. The CDR3 spans 13 residues. The germline V gene encodes CDR1 ENHRY and CDR2 SYGVKD. This chain's CDR3 is CAISGTAQETQYF. The CDR3 coding sequence is TGTGCCATCAGCGGGACGGCCCAAGAGACCCAGTACTTC.

The chain uses TRBV30 and TRBJ2-5, with TRBD2 as a possible D gene (5 bases). The CDR3 covers 13 residues. The germline V and J ends were trimmed by 4 bases and 4 bases, with 13 bases remaining between them. Germline CDR1 GTSNPN, CDR2 SVGIG (reference sequence). The CDR3 DNA is TGTGCCTGGAATCATGGAGGAGGAGAGACCCAGTACTTC. This gives the protein CAWNHGGGETQYF.

The V gene is TRBV29-1, the J gene TRBJ1-1; D possibly corresponds to TRBD1 (6 bases). Germline lookup yields CDR1 SQVTM and CDR2 ANQGSEA. V was trimmed by 5 bases and J by 0 bases, leaving 10 bases between them. This CDR3 comprises 13 residues. The CDR3 reads CSVSDRMNTEAFF. CDR3 nucleotide sequence: TGCAGCGTTTCGGACAGAATGAACACTGAAGCTTTCTTT.

This chain links TRBV6-6 with TRBJ2-1, with TRBD2 identical over 9 bases. From germline, CDR1 is MNHNY and CDR2 SVGAGI (reference sequence). This CDR3 comprises 15 residues. V dropped 6 bases and J dropped 4; count of bases not matched to a gene: 7. The CDR3 bases are TGTGCCAGCAGCCCCCCAGCGGGGGGTTACAATGAGCAGTTCTTC. It yields the protein CASSPPAGGYNEQFF.

A word on this clone: Sequence at one end of the junction differs from germline and may be a read error. The chain combines TRBV4-1 with TRBJ2-3; D is ambiguous. The CDR3 extends over 15 amino acids. CDR1 is MGHRA, CDR2 YSYEKL, per germline. The CDR3, as DNA: TGCGTCAGCAGCCATCCAGGCGACAGCACAGATACGCAGTATTTT. Protein: CVSSHPGDSTDTQYF.

This chain connects TRBV4-3 to TRBJ2-7, with D possibly matching TRBD1 (5 bases). Germline loops: CDR1 LGHNA, CDR2 YSLEER. The CDR3 extends over 14 amino acids. Trimming cost V 1 base and J 2 bases, with 9 bases left between them. For the CDR3, the DNA is TGCGCCAGCAGCCAAGCAGGGTCACCCTACGAGCAGTACTTC. This sequence encodes CASSQAGSPYEQYF.

The DNA for the CDR3 is TGCAGCGGTTCCGGGACAGGGGCCTCCGAGCAGTACTTC. Its protein product is CSGSGTGASEQYF. This chain connects TRBV29-1 to TRBJ2-7; TRBD1 aligns across 10 bases. The V and J ends lost 7 bases and 6 bases, in that order; junction bases with no gene match: 9. In germline, CDR1 is SQVTM, CDR2 ANQGSEA. The CDR3 runs to 13 residues.

The rearrangement links TRBV5-1 to TRBJ2-7; D gene uncertain. The CDR3 is made up of 12 amino acids. V lost 3 bases and J lost 3, with 7 bases in between. Per germline, CDR1 SGHRS and CDR2 YFSETQ. CDR3: CASSSTFYEQYF. The CDR3 DNA reads as TGCGCCAGCAGCTCCACTTTCTACGAGCAGTACTTC.

The chain employs TRBV7-9 and TRBJ1-1; possible D gene TRBD1, 5 bases. CDR1 and CDR2 (germline): SEHNR, FQNEAQ (reference sequence). V was pared by 6 bases and J by 1 base, with 9 bases between. This CDR3 spans 13 amino acids. The CDR3 region has the DNA TGTGCCAGCAGGTACGACAGGAACACTGAAGCTTTCTTT. Protein product: CASRYDRNTEAFF.

The chain is built from TRBV6-5 and TRBJ1-1; 8 nucleotides agree with TRBD1. Trimming took 6 bases from V and 5 from J; bases not matched to a gene: 11. Germline-derived CDR1 and CDR2 are MNHEY and SVGAGI. The CDR3 is 15 amino acids. CDR3 sequence: CASRPAPGGNTEAFF. As DNA, the CDR3 is TGTGCCAGCAGACCCGCCCCAGGGGGCAATACTGAAGCTTTCTTT.

V is TRBV9 and J is TRBJ1-5; 7 bases are a match to TRBD1. Germline trimming cut 0 bases from V and 4 bases from J; bases unmatched to any gene: 4. CDR1 is SGDLS and CDR2 is YYNGEE in the germline V gene. The CDR3 is made up of 15 amino acids. CDR3 nucleotide sequence: TGTGCCAGCAGCGTAGCGGGACAGCCAAATCAGCCCCAGCATTTT. Protein product: CASSVAGQPNQPQHF.

The rearrangement uses TRBV7-8 and TRBJ1-6; D is ambiguous. Germline V lookup: CDR1 SGHVS, CDR2 FQNEAQ. The CDR3 covers 13 residues. V gave up 2 bases and J gave up 19 bases, with 18 bases separating them. This chain's CDR3 is CASSLYSNTIPHF. CDR3 nucleotides: TGTGCCAGCAGCTTATATAGTAACACAATACCGCACTTT. The full variable domain, in which reference TRBV7-8 and TRBJ1-6 provide the parts outside the CDR3, is GAGVSQSPRYKVAKRGQDVALRCDPISGHVSLFWYQQALGQGPEFLTYFQNEAQLDKSGLPSDRFFAERPEGSVSTLKIQRTQQEDSAVYLCASSLYSNTIPHFGNGTRLTVT.

The chain carries TRBV27 and TRBJ2-7; D is perhaps TRBD2 (5 bases). V shed 4 bases and J shed 6 bases, with 7 bases lying between them. The V gene's germline CDR1 is MNHEY and CDR2 SMNVEV (reference sequence). This CDR3 is built from 11 residues. The CDR3 DNA reads TGTGCCAGCAGTTGGGAGAGCGAGCAGTACTTC. Translated: CASSWESEQYF.

The V and J genes are TRBV4-1 and TRBJ2-3; no clear D. CDR3 length: 14 amino acids. Germline V gives CDR1 MGHRA, CDR2 YSYEKL. Deletions cut 0 bases from V and 1 base from J, with 5 bases between. The CDR3: CASSQDPRTDTQYF. The CDR3 nucleotides are TGCGCCAGCAGCCAAGATCCACGCACAGATACGCAGTATTTT.

The genes are TRBV7-2 and TRBJ2-7; TRBD1 matches at 10 bases. Germline loops: CDR1 SGHTA, CDR2 FQGNSA. The CDR3 covers 15 residues. V lost 4 bases and J lost 2; bases outside the gene matches: 5. Here the CDR3 DNA reads TGTGCCAGCAGCTGGGGACAGGGGTTAACCTACGAGCAGTACTTC. It codes for CASSWGQGLTYEQYF.

This chain links TRBV6-5 with TRBJ2-3; D not resolved. Germline CDR1 reads MNHEY; CDR2 reads SVGAGI. V lost 6 bases, J lost 6 bases, and 10 bases lay in between. This CDR3 region has 12 residues. The CDR3 reads CASSLGGDTQYF. CDR3 sequence (DNA): TGTGCCAGCAGCCTGGGCGGTGATACGCAGTATTTT.

This clone appeared a few times. V is TRBV23-1 and J is TRBJ2-7; TRBD2 might be the D (5 bases). TRBV23-1 is an ORF; its function is uncertain. Trimming took off 0 bases at V and 4 bases at J, with 7 bases between the two ends. The CDR3 runs 13 residues. This CDR3 is CASSQSGGYEQYF. The CDR3 DNA reads as TGCGCCAGCAGTCAATCAGGAGGTTACGAGCAGTACTTC.

CDR3 in DNA: TGTGCCAGCAGTTACTCCTGGACAGATTCCTACGAGCAGTACTTC. Amino acid sequence: CASSYSWTDSYEQYF. The genes are TRBV6-6 and TRBJ2-7, with D possibly TRBD1 on 6 matching bases. The CDR3 sequence is 15 residues long. The germline V and J ends were trimmed by 0 bases and 1 base, with 10 bases remaining between them. Per the germline V gene, CDR1 is MNHNY and CDR2 is SVGAGI (reference sequence).

The chain links TRBV6-5 to TRBJ1-5; TRBD1 might be the D (6 bases). The CDR3 consists of 14 residues. The germline V gene encodes CDR1 MNHEY and CDR2 SVGAGI. V dropped 6 bases and J dropped 0 bases, with 9 bases sitting between them. In nucleotides, the CDR3 is TGTGCCAGCAGAGGACAGTATAGCAATCAGCCCCAGCATTTT. Translating it yields CASRGQYSNQPQHF.

The table lists this clone with a count of one. The chain uses TRBV30 and TRBJ1-1; weak D call: TRBD1 (6 bases). The CDR3 loop spans 12 amino acids. In germline, CDR1 is GTSNPN, CDR2 SVGIG (reference sequence). V was cut by 5 bases and J by 1 base, with 8 bases left in between. The CDR3 spells CAWQGQNTEAFF. CDR3 sequence (DNA): TGTGCCTGGCAGGGGCAGAACACTGAAGCTTTCTTT.

The table lists this clone with a count of one. The chain employs TRBV11-2 and TRBJ1-1; tentative D call: TRBD1 (6 bases). V was shortened by 5 bases and J by 9 bases, with 13 bases between the two germline ends. This CDR3 is built from 12 residues. Germline V CDR1 and CDR2: SGHAT, FQNNGV. The CDR3 nucleotides read TGTGCCAGCAGCCCCCGGACAGAGAAAGCTTTCTTT. This encodes CASSPRTEKAFF.

This sequence joins TRBV5-4 and TRBJ2-2, with D uncertain. Germline values: CDR1 SGHNT, CDR2 YYREEE (reference sequence). V lost 1 base, J lost 7 bases, and 5 bases lay in between. CDR3 length: 12 amino acids. The CDR3 DNA reads as TGTGCCAGCAGCTTGCTAGGCGGGGAGCTGTTTTTT. It encodes CASSLLGGELFF.

The J gene is TRBJ1-2, the V gene TRBV10-3, with D unclear. Looked up from germline, CDR1 is ENHRY and CDR2 is SYGVKD. The CDR3 consists of 12 residues. Trimming removed 5 bases from V and 7 bases from J, with 11 bases in between. CDR3 region: CAISPMLGGYTF. CDR3 in DNA: TGTGCCATCAGTCCCATGCTGGGTGGCTACACCTTC.

This chain connects TRBV19 to TRBJ2-5, with TRBD1 identical over 9 bases. This CDR3 has 14 amino acids. The ends lost 5 bases at V and 4 bases at J; junction bases unmatched: 5. Germline V CDR1 and CDR2: LNHDA, SQIVND (reference sequence). DNA for the CDR3: TGTGCCAGTAGTCCCTGGACAGGGGTAGAGACCCAGTACTTC. This sequence encodes CASSPWTGVETQYF.

The rearrangement uses TRBV25-1 and TRBJ2-6; no reliable D call. V shed 0 bases and J shed 3 bases, with 9 bases lying between them. The CDR3 length is 16 residues. CDR1 is MGHDK and CDR2 is SYGVNS in the germline V gene. The DNA of the CDR3 is TGTGCCAGCAGTGAATATGGGGTCTTTGGGGCCAACGTCCTGACTTTC. It is translated as CASSEYGVFGANVLTF.

V gene TRBV10-3 combines with J gene TRBJ2-1; possible D gene TRBD2, 6 bases. V lost 10 bases and J lost 5, with 18 bases in between. The CDR3 spans 14 residues. Looked up from germline, CDR1 is ENHRY and CDR2 is SYGVKD. The CDR3 is CATRGLGTHNEQFF. CDR3 DNA sequence: TGTGCCACCCGGGGTCTCGGGACTCACAATGAGCAGTTCTTC.

The chain has TRBV2 and TRBJ2-3; D might be TRBD1 (6 bases). The CDR3 covers 15 residues. Germline CDR1 SNHLY, CDR2 FYNNEI. V was cut by 8 bases and J by 0 bases, with 15 bases left in between. The CDR3 region is CASDEQGQSTDTQYF. As DNA, the CDR3 is TGTGCCAGCGACGAACAGGGACAAAGCACAGATACGCAGTATTTT.